The entry below describes one T cell receptor (beta chain). It lacks a known antigen. Base qualities are not recorded, but no much larger clone differs from it by a single base. The trial excluded patients who had a history of autoimmune disease or were on systemic immunosuppression. In every dose cohort, peripheral blood was drawn for TCR sequencing at baseline, cycle 4 day 1, and cycle 7 day 1. Samples came from an open-label, multicenter, first-in-human phase I dose-escalation trial of ivuxolimab. The trial enrolled adults with locally advanced or metastatic head and neck squamous cell, hepatocellular, melanoma or renal cell carcinoma. Before TCR sequencing, CD4+ and CD8+ T cells were separately sorted from peripheral blood. This specimen comes from a study of OX40 agonist ivuxolimab in advanced cancers. Regarding the research as a whole: Ivuxolimab was an agonistic, fully human IgG2 monoclonal antibody directed against OX40 (CD134), a costimulatory receptor. Intravenous ivuxolimab was administered to patients every 2 weeks at six dose levels: 0.01, 0.1, 0.3, 1.5, 3 and 10 mg/kg. Among the 52 dose-escalation patients, around 20 had hepatocellular carcinoma, 15 or so melanoma, 9 renal cell carcinoma and 9 head and neck cancer. In the dose-escalation cohort, roughly 80% of patients were male, and the mean age was approximately 55 years, with a range of about 20 to 79. Patients were allowed to have had prior anti-PD-1, anti-PD-L1 or anti-CTLA-4 therapy, and 30% to 40% of the dose-escalation patients had been treated with checkpoint inhibitors. Partial responses occurred in three dose-escalation patients, of whom one had hepatocellular carcinoma and two had cutaneous melanoma. Peripheral TCRbeta sequencing aimed to test whether ivuxolimab altered TCR sequence diversity and caused clonal T-cell expansion. The paper reports the monotherapy dose-escalation portion (N of about 50 patients) of the phase I ivuxolimab trial. Results and caveats for the whole study, not just this receptor: After ivuxolimab, CD8+ T cells had more expanded clones than CD4+ T cells on average. Antigen specificity was not determined for the clonally expanded peripheral T cells. In the 0.1-3.0 mg/kg groups, partial responders were among the patients with the lowest normalized peripheral clonal expansion, particularly in CD8+ T cells. Low levels of normalized T-cell clonal expansion were also seen in some nonresponding patients. At doses from 0.1 to 3.0 mg/kg, clonal expansion was seen in both CD4+ and CD8+ blood T cells between baseline and week 6.

For sequencing of the TCRbeta CDR3 region, genomic DNA was extracted from the sorted cells. The immunoSEQ Assay was used to sequence the TCRbeta CDR3 regions. TCRdb stores this immuneACCESS table with in-frame sequences only. Part of the clones is absent; in the studies checked, under half of the shortfall reflects unresolved V genes, and no reason is known for the rest. Within this sample are 83,000 or so clones, with about four fifths of them counted one time only. Approximately 7% of the sample is taken by the ten largest. The source of this sequence is an adult with an advanced solid tumor such as melanoma, head and neck, liver or kidney cancer. The sequencing here drew on CD4+ or CD8+ T cells sorted from blood, taken in a trial of the OX40 agonist ivuxolimab.

The DNA reads TGCGCCAGCAGCTTGTCAGGGAAGACCTACGAGCAGTACTTC. The encoded protein is CASSLSGKTYEQYF. The receptor chain draws on TRBV5-1 and TRBJ2-7; TRBD1 could be the D gene, as 5 bases match. The CDR3 covers 14 residues, taking in both the cysteine and the phenylalanine. The retained sequence is limited to the CDR3, 42 bases, with the frame set at the first base. V drops 1 base and J drops 2 bases, leaving 10 bases in between. Taken from the germline V gene, the CDR1 and CDR2 loops are SGHRS and YFSETQ.